The 11 T cell receptor beta chains below all came from one sample that was sequenced in a study of shared clonotypes between healthy human individuals. Repertoires were generated with immunoSEQ multiplex PCR, while TCRdb's copy carries only in-frame clones and drops some. The table shows some 2,500,000 clones, with around 93% occurring only once. Sequenced input: naive CD4+ T cells from PBMCs. Sample subset: CD45RA+ positively selected. These receptors were obtained from a man aged 18 to 30 in good health. Some clones in this sample may be carry-over from other donors' samples.

This chain joins TRBV4-2 and TRBJ2-5; a weak D match, TRBD2 (6 bases). Trimming left V 0 bases short and J 5 bases short, with 19 bases between. CDR3 length equals 17 residues. Germline V gene lookup returns CDR1 LGHNA and CDR2 YNFKEQ. In DNA, the CDR3 is TGTGCCAGCAGCCAAGATCTCTATCTATGGGGGGAGGAGACCCAGTACTTC. Translated, it gives CASSQDLYLWGEETQYF.

J is TRBJ2-5 and V is TRBV5-6; tentatively, D is TRBD1 (5 bases). Germline values: CDR1 SGHDT, CDR2 YYEEEE. V lost 4 bases, J lost 2 bases, and 15 bases lay in between. The CDR3 is 15 amino acids. CDR3 sequence (DNA): TGTGCCAGCAGCCAAAGTAGACAGCCGCAAGAGACCCAGTACTTC. Protein sequence: CASSQSRQPQETQYF.

The chain recombines TRBV28 with TRBJ1-1; the D is unclear. This CDR3 comprises 15 residues. CDR1 is MDHEN and CDR2 is SYDVKM in the germline V gene. Trimming cost V 3 bases and J 4 bases, with 15 bases left between them. The CDR3 loop is CASSFMFGSSTEAFF. The CDR3 DNA reads TGTGCCAGCAGTTTCATGTTTGGGAGCAGCACTGAAGCTTTCTTT.

CDR3 DNA sequence: TGTGCCAGCCAAGGACAGTATGGAAACACCATATATTTT. It translates to CASQGQYGNTIYF. The chain couples TRBV6-5 to TRBJ1-3; a weak D match, TRBD1 (6 bases). The CDR3 has 13 residues. Germline assignment: CDR1 MNHEY and CDR2 SVGAGI. The V gene lost 8 bases and the J gene lost 3 bases, with 11 bases spanning the gap.

V is TRBV10-3 and J is TRBJ1-1; 8 nucleotides align to TRBD1. V shed 7 bases, J shed 6 bases, and the junction held 7 bases outside the gene matches. This CDR3 has 13 amino acids. Germline loops: CDR1 ENHRY, CDR2 SYGVKD. DNA of the CDR3: TGTGCCATCACCTCAGACAGGGGCTCTGAAGCTTTCTTT. Encoded protein: CAITSDRGSEAFF.

The chain combines TRBV7-9 with TRBJ2-5; TRBD1 agrees at 7 bases. The germline V gene encodes CDR1 SEHNR and CDR2 FQNEAQ (reference sequence). V was pared by 5 bases and J by 2 bases, with 8 bases of the junction left unmatched. The CDR3 covers 15 residues. The CDR3 nucleotides read TGTGCCAGCAGCAACCGAGCAGGGGGTCAAGAGACCCAGTACTTC. Residues: CASSNRAGGQETQYF. The full variable domain, completed using reference TRBV7-9 and TRBJ2-5, is DTGVSQNPRHKITKRGQNVTFRCDPISEHNRLYWYRQTLGQGPEFLTYFQNEAQLEKSRLLSDRFSAERPKGSFSTLEIQRTEQGDSAMYLCASSNRAGGQETQYFGPGTRLLVL.

The CDR3 coding sequence is TGTGCCAGCAGCTGGACAGGGGAAAGAACTGAAGCTTTCTTT. Translating it yields CASSWTGERTEAFF. The V gene is TRBV11-2, the J gene TRBJ1-1; 9 bases are a match to TRBD1. After removal of 4 bases from V and 5 bases from J, the junction contained 5 bases not matched to a gene. CDR3 length: 14 residues. CDR1 and CDR2 (germline): SGHAT, FQNNGV.

This CDR3 reads CASTSGGREYEQYF. The CDR3 nucleotides are TGTGCCAGCACTTCGGGGGGAAGGGAATACGAGCAGTACTTC. This chain uses TRBV6-5 with TRBJ2-7; 7 nucleotides agree with TRBD2. From germline, CDR1 is MNHEY and CDR2 SVGAGI. This CDR3 contains 14 residues. With V trimmed by 7 bases and J by 4 bases, 10 bases remained unmatched.

V usage is TRBV4-3 and J usage is TRBJ2-3, with D hard to call. Trimming stripped 0 bases from V and 0 bases from J, with 7 bases between. This CDR3 contains 15 residues. Looked up from germline, CDR1 is LGHNA and CDR2 is YSLEER. The CDR3: CASSQDLRSTDTQYF. CDR3 DNA sequence: TGCGCCAGCAGCCAAGATCTCCGGAGCACAGATACGCAGTATTTT.

Worth noting for this clone: Other DNA variants within this sample encode the same CDR3. DNA of the CDR3: TGCGCCAGCAGCCCACAGGGCGAAAAACTGTTTTTT. It yields the protein CASSPQGEKLFF. The chain couples TRBV5-1 to TRBJ1-4, with D possibly being TRBD1 (6 bases). Germline values: CDR1 SGHRS, CDR2 YFSETQ. The CDR3 is 12 residues long. Trimming left V 4 bases short and J 8 bases short, with 9 bases between.

This chain connects TRBV23-1 to TRBJ2-3; tentatively, D is TRBD2 (6 bases). TRBV23-1 is an open reading frame, and its role is uncertain. The CDR3 covers 15 residues. Trimming removed 3 bases from V and 3 bases from J, with 13 bases in between. The CDR3 DNA follows: TGCGCCAGCAGTCATGAAGGGAGGACGACAGATACGCAGTATTTT. This translates into CASSHEGRTTDTQYF.